Shown below are 23 T cell receptor beta chains from a single sample sequenced in a study of shared clonotypes between healthy human individuals. Naive CD8 isolation took CD45RO-negative cells positively selected for CCR7 and excluded terminally differentiated effector memory CD45RA+ cells. Sequencing used immunoSEQ multiplex PCR; TCRdb keeps in-frame clones, though not all of them. Here the sample spans millions of clones, over 85% being singletons. What was sequenced was naive CD8+ T cells sorted from blood. The receptors derive from a man aged 18 to 29 in good health.

The chain uses TRBV5-6 and TRBJ2-2; no reliable D call. CDR1 is SGHDT, CDR2 YYEEEE, per germline. V lost 3 bases and J 0 bases, leaving 9 bases between the germline ends. This CDR3 is 15 amino acids long. CDR3 residues: CASSYGRTNTGELFF. CDR3 coding DNA: TGTGCCAGCAGCTACGGACGGACGAACACCGGGGAGCTGTTTTTT.

This sequence joins TRBV7-9 and TRBJ2-7; TRBD2 aligns across 8 bases. The germline gives CDR1 SEHNR, CDR2 FQNEAQ (reference sequence). Trimming at V came to 5 bases and at J to 3 bases, leaving 12 bases not matched to a gene. This CDR3 has 16 residues. The chain's CDR3 is CASSAASGGLDYEQYF. In nucleotides, the CDR3 is TGTGCCAGCAGCGCAGCGAGCGGGGGCTTGGACTACGAGCAGTACTTC.

This chain joins TRBV11-2 and TRBJ2-7, with 9 bases aligning to TRBD2. V gave up 0 bases and J gave up 6 bases; unmatched junction bases: 3. This CDR3 region has 14 residues. CDR1 and CDR2 (germline): SGHAT, FQNNGV. CDR3 loop: CASSLDAGGPEQYF. The DNA of the CDR3 is TGTGCCAGCAGCTTAGACGCGGGGGGGCCCGAGCAGTACTTC.

This rearrangement joins TRBV28 to TRBJ2-3, with a tentative D call TRBD1 (8 bases). CDR3 length: 15 residues. CDR1 is MDHEN and CDR2 is SYDVKM in the germline V gene. V lost 4 bases and J 3 bases, leaving 14 bases between the germline ends. This CDR3 reads CASSSDREGTDTQYF. The CDR3 DNA is TGTGCCAGCAGTTCGGACAGGGAGGGTACAGATACGCAGTATTTT. Combining the CDR3 with reference TRBV28 and TRBJ2-3 gives the whole variable domain DVKVTQSSRYLVKRTGEKVFLECVQDMDHENMFWYRQDPGLGLRLIYFSYDVKMKEKGDIPEGYSVSREKKERFSLILESASTNQTSMYLCASSSDREGTDTQYFGPGTRLTVL.

V and J are TRBV10-3 and TRBJ2-5; 11 bases map to TRBD1. Germline values: CDR1 ENHRY, CDR2 SYGVKD. The CDR3 contains 16 residues. The J segment lost 2 bases and the V segment lost 3 bases, leaving 5 bases of the junction unmatched. DNA for the CDR3: TGTGCCATCAGTGACAGGACAGGGGGCAATCAAGAGACCCAGTACTTC. Its translation is CAISDRTGGNQETQYF.

Worth noting for this clone: Other nucleotide sequences in the sample specify the same CDR3. This chain connects TRBV7-2 to TRBJ2-1; D tentatively fits TRBD1 or TRBD2 (5 bases each). Per the germline V gene, CDR1 is SGHTA and CDR2 is FQGNSA. With 3 bases removed from V and 1 base from J, the gap between germline ends came to 7 bases. This CDR3 contains 14 residues. This chain's CDR3 is CASSFGGSYNEQFF. For the CDR3, the DNA is TGTGCCAGCAGCTTTGGGGGTTCCTACAATGAGCAGTTCTTC.

CDR3 nucleotide sequence: TGTGCCAGCAGTGAAAAAGCTCCCGAAGAGACCCAGTACTTC. Amino acid sequence: CASSEKAPEETQYF. The chain uses TRBV6-1 and TRBJ2-5; no firm D call. V lost 2 bases to trimming and J lost 3 bases, with 10 bases between them. Germline CDR1 MNHNS, CDR2 SASEGT. This CDR3 has 14 amino acids.

The count of this clone is one. The genes are TRBV9 and TRBJ1-2; 7 nucleotides align to TRBD1. This CDR3 is built from 15 residues. CDR1 is SGDLS and CDR2 is YYNGEE in the germline V gene. Trimming cost V 4 bases and J 5 bases; bases outside gene matches: 11. CDR3 loop: CASSTPRTGYYGYTF. The CDR3 bases are TGTGCCAGCAGCACCCCTAGGACAGGATATTATGGCTACACCTTC.

This clone was recorded once. The gene calls are TRBV18 and TRBJ2-5; D might be TRBD1 (6 bases). Germline-derived CDR1 and CDR2 are KGHSH and LQKENI. The length of the CDR3 is 16 residues. The V and J ends lost 0 bases and 3 bases respectively, with 14 bases between them. DNA for the CDR3: TGTGCCAGCTCACCACCTGCCGACAGGCCCGAAGAGACCCAGTACTTC. Translated: CASSPPADRPEETQYF.

CDR3 region: CASSKSSGASTDTQYF. The DNA of the CDR3 is TGTGCCAGCAGCAAGTCTAGCGGGGCAAGCACAGATACGCAGTATTTT. The chain recombines TRBV21-1 with TRBJ2-3; the table's D call TRBD2 went unverified against the DNA. TRBV21-1 is marked as a pseudogene. This CDR3 is built from 16 residues.

The chain is built from TRBV30 and TRBJ1-3; TRBD1 aligns across 7 bases. The CDR3 is 14 residues long. With V trimmed by 0 bases and J by 2 bases, 1 base remained unmatched. CDR1 and CDR2 (germline): GTSNPN, SVGIG (reference sequence). The CDR3 spells CAWSVGQAGNTIYF. The CDR3 bases are TGTGCCTGGAGTGTAGGACAGGCTGGAAACACCATATATTTT.

V and J are TRBV4-3 and TRBJ2-7, with D possibly TRBD2 on 6 matching bases. The V gene lost 1 base and the J gene lost 0 bases, with 10 bases spanning the gap. The CDR3 is 15 residues long. CDR1 is LGHNA and CDR2 is YSLEER in the germline V gene. In DNA form, the CDR3 reads TGCGCCAGCAGCCAAGTACTAGCCTCCTCCTACGAGCAGTACTTC. It encodes CASSQVLASSYEQYF.

The chain joins TRBV19 to TRBJ2-7; 9 bases are a match to TRBD1. CDR1 and CDR2 (germline): LNHDA, SQIVND (reference sequence). The CDR3 is 15 amino acids. V gave up 6 bases and J gave up 2 bases; unmatched junction bases: 8. This CDR3 is CASSPFGTGTYEQYF. The CDR3 DNA reads TGTGCCAGTAGCCCGTTCGGGACAGGGACCTACGAGCAGTACTTC.

V and J are TRBV9 and TRBJ2-7, with D maybe TRBD2 (7 bases). The CDR3 has 12 residues. Germline values: CDR1 SGDLS, CDR2 YYNGEE. Trimming took 4 bases from V and 5 from J, leaving 10 bases between them. Written as DNA, the CDR3 is TGTGCCAGCAGCAAAGGGGGGGACGAGCAGTACTTC. Amino acid sequence: CASSKGGDEQYF.

This sequence joins TRBV6-5 and TRBJ2-1; maybe TRBD2 (6 bases). This CDR3 spans 16 amino acids. Trimming removed 0 bases at V and 8 bases at J, with 17 bases between. The germline gives CDR1 MNHEY, CDR2 SVGAGI. In DNA form, the CDR3 reads TGTGCCAGCAGTTACTCGTCGGGGGAGACCATCGATGAGCAGTTCTTC. This gives the protein CASSYSSGETIDEQFF.

The chain links TRBV7-8 to TRBJ1-5; possibly TRBD1 for D (6 bases). The germline V gene encodes CDR1 SGHVS and CDR2 FQNEAQ. With 5 bases removed from V and 2 bases from J, the gap between germline ends came to 13 bases. CDR3 size: 15 residues. The CDR3 sequence is CASSPSDSRNQPQHF. The CDR3 DNA reads as TGTGCCAGCAGCCCCTCGGACAGCCGCAATCAGCCCCAGCATTTT.

The chain carries TRBV4-3 and TRBJ1-2; no clear D gene. Trimming cost V 0 bases and J 5 bases, with 16 bases left between them. The CDR3 is 16 residues long. Germline values: CDR1 LGHNA, CDR2 YSLEER. Here the CDR3 DNA reads TGCGCCAGCAGCCAAGACGGAGGGCCCCGGAGTTATGGCTACACCTTC. Residues: CASSQDGGPRSYGYTF.

The genes are TRBV5-1 and TRBJ2-7, with D unclear. Germline V gene sequence: CDR1 SGHRS, CDR2 YFSETQ. The CDR3 is 13 residues long. Trimming cost V 4 bases and J 1 base, with 9 bases left between them. CDR3 sequence: CASSPVRSYEQYF. The CDR3 DNA sequence: TGCGCCAGCAGCCCGGTTCGTTCCTACGAGCAGTACTTC.

The CDR3 DNA sequence: TGCGCCAGCAGTGGCCGGACTAGCGGGGGGCCCGACGTCAATGAGCAGTTCTTC. Translated: CASSGRTSGGPDVNEQFF. The chain joins TRBV10-1 to TRBJ2-1, with TRBD2 matching 14 bases. V lost 4 bases, J lost 6 bases, and 11 bases stayed unmatched. There are 18 residues in the CDR3. Germline lookup yields CDR1 WNHNN and CDR2 SYGVQD (reference sequence).

The chain couples TRBV7-2 to TRBJ2-7; 13 nucleotides line up with TRBD2. The CDR3 has 14 amino acids. V gave up 5 bases and J gave up 6 bases; unmatched junction bases: 4. The germline V gene has CDR1 SGHTA and CDR2 FQGNSA. CDR3 loop: CASSQRTSGSEQYF. The CDR3 DNA reads as TGTGCCAGCAGCCAACGGACTAGCGGGAGCGAGCAGTACTTC.

The rearrangement joins TRBV7-9 to TRBJ2-7; possibly TRBD2 for D (6 bases). V gave up 1 base and J gave up 5 bases, with 15 bases separating them. This CDR3 contains 15 residues. Germline CDR1 reads SEHNR; CDR2 reads FQNEAQ (reference sequence). The CDR3 is CASSLVGGGAHEQYF. As DNA, the CDR3 is TGTGCCAGCAGCTTAGTGGGGGGAGGTGCCCACGAGCAGTACTTC.

CDR3 bases: TGTGCCAGCAGTTGGCCTAGCGGGGAGACCCAGTACTTC. It encodes CASSWPSGETQYF. The chain is built from TRBV28 and TRBJ2-5; 8 positions agree with TRBD2. Germline V lookup: CDR1 MDHEN, CDR2 SYDVKM. The CDR3 consists of 13 residues. The J segment lost 5 bases and the V segment lost 4 bases, leaving 3 bases of the junction unmatched.

The genes are TRBV4-1 and TRBJ1-1; D is possibly TRBD1 (6 bases). The germline V gene encodes CDR1 MGHRA and CDR2 YSYEKL. V lost 4 bases to trimming and J lost 1 base, with 13 bases between them. The CDR3 extends over 15 amino acids. The CDR3 region has the DNA TGCGCCAGCAGCCGCGTACGACAGGCGAACACTGAAGCTTTCTTT. It translates to CASSRVRQANTEAFF.